This TCR beta chain was found in a study of radiotherapy plus CTLA-4 blockade in lung cancer. The wider study: Among patients, over 15% showed objective responses, and over 30% had disease control.

Libraries were prepared by immunoSEQ multiplex PCR; TCRdb keeps only in-frame clonotypes and omits some of them. The sample contains about 60,000 clones, less than 85% of which appear only once. Study-wide results and limits: Expansion of tumor-derived TCR clones was observed in blood after radiotherapy plus ipilimumab. Response, reportedly, was best predicted by interferon-beta along with early blood T cell clone dynamics.

The CDR3 sequence is 13 residues long. V lost 5 bases, J lost 4 bases, and 11 bases lay in between. Germline V gene data show CDR1 as SGHTA and CDR2 as FQGNSA. To note about this clone: As yet, its antigen is unknown.

The chain couples TRBV7-2 to TRBJ1-1, with D perhaps matching TRBD1 (5 bases). This clonotype originated in a human donor with non-small cell lung cancer who had a complete response to radiotherapy plus ipilimumab. This sample comprised peripheral blood, obtained from a patient treated with radiotherapy plus ipilimumab. The CDR3 nucleotides read TGTGCCAGCAGCAGGGGAATCGGCACTGAAGCTTTCTTT. Amino acids: CASSRGIGTEAFF. The whole variable domain, remainder taken from reference TRBV7-2 and TRBJ1-1, is GAGVSQSPSNKVTEKGKDVELRCDPISGHTALYWYRQSLGQGLEFLIYFQGNSAPDKSGLPSDRFSAERTGGSVSTLTIQRTQQEDSAVYLCASSRGIGTEAFFGQGTRLTVV.